These 13 T cell receptor beta chains share one sample of origin, sequenced in a study of T cells in women clearing cervical HPV infection (dated by TCRdb to the late 2010s). Library method: the immunoSEQ multiplex PCR assay. TCRdb's version of the immuneACCESS table is confined to in-frame rearrangements and falls short of the full clone set. An unresolved V gene accounts for under half of the shortfall where checked; the remainder is of unknown origin. This sample's clone table shows roughly 8,300 clones. Around 8.5% of the sample belongs to the ten largest clones. Sequenced sample: blood buffy coat. The receptors stem from a woman aged 18 to 75 with a cervical HPV16 infection that either progressed to CIN3+ or cleared (not recorded which).

This clone shows up as medium-sized by frequency. The CDR3 end lies 3 residues beyond the end of the read and is filled in from the germline J gene. The chain links TRBV18 to TRBJ2-1; maybe TRBD1 (5 bases). The CDR3 sequence is 13 residues long. Trimming stripped 3 bases from V and 9 bases from J, with 12 bases between. Germline CDR1 KGHSH, CDR2 LQKENI. This CDR3 is CASSPGRVGEQFF. The DNA read from the CDR3 is TGTGCCAGCTCACCCGGCAGGGTGGGTGAG.

As regards this clone: The read ends 3 residues before the CDR3 terminus; that terminus is restored from the germline J gene. The J gene is TRBJ1-4, the V gene TRBV7-6, with 10 bases aligning to TRBD1. The trim removed 5 bases at V and 1 base at J, leaving 10 bases unmatched. CDR1 and CDR2 from the germline V gene are SGHVS and FNYEAQ. The CDR3 is 18 residues long. CDR3 loop: CASSPGTGVLGTNEKLFF. The DNA read from the CDR3 is TGTGCCAGCAGCCCCGGGACAGGGGTTTTAGGAACTAATGAAAAA.

A note on this clone: With the read ending 3 residues before the CDR3 end, the germline J gene is used to fill in that end. V usage is TRBV10-3 and J usage is TRBJ2-2; 8 positions match TRBD1. CDR3 length: 16 residues. The V and J ends lost 2 bases and 1 base, in that order; junction bases with no gene match: 3. CDR1 is ENHRY and CDR2 is SYGVKD in the germline V gene. The sequenced CDR3 bases are TGTGCCATCAGTGAGGGACAGGGCATGAACACCGGGGAG. Protein product: CAISEGQGMNTGE. The full-length CDR3 reads as CAISEGQGMNTGELFF.

Comment on this clone: The read ends 3 residues early relative to the CDR3; the germline J gene fills the gap. The chain has TRBV18 and TRBJ2-3; either TRBD1 or TRBD2 may supply D (5 bases each). Per the germline V gene, CDR1 is KGHSH and CDR2 is LQKENI. This CDR3 region has 14 residues. CDR3 protein: CASSPRRDEGTQYF. CDR3 bases read: TGTGCCAGCTCACCCCGAAGAGATGAGGGGACG.

In the case of this clone: The observed sequence ends 3 residues before the CDR3 terminus, with the missing tail filled in from the germline J gene. The gene calls are TRBV5-4 and TRBJ2-3; D might be TRBD2 (5 bases). This CDR3 is built from 12 residues. Trimming left V 3 bases short and J 5 bases short, with 7 bases between. The germline CDR1 and CDR2 sequences are SGHNT and YYREEE (reference sequence). The CDR3 protein is CASSSEGDTQYF. The CDR3 bases that were read are TGTGCCAGCAGCTCTGAGGGAGATACG.

On this clone itself: Coverage ceases 3 residues before the CDR3 finishes, and the germline J gene fills in the end. The chain carries TRBV20-1 and TRBJ2-1, with TRBD2 identical over 9 bases. The germline gives CDR1 DFQATT, CDR2 SNEGSKA (reference sequence). V lost 7 bases, J lost 6 bases, and 13 bases stayed unmatched. The CDR3 has 15 amino acids. The part of the CDR3 DNA that was read is TGCAGTGGGGGGGACTATCGGCGGGGGGGCAATGAG. It codes for CSGGDYRRGGNE. The whole CDR3 sequence is CSGGDYRRGGNEQFF.

About this clone: Sequencing ends 3 residues short of the CDR3 end; the germline J gene provides the rest. The V gene is TRBV7-6, the J gene TRBJ2-7; tentatively, D is TRBD2 (7 bases). The V and J ends lost 2 bases and 4 bases respectively, with 12 bases between them. Looked up from germline, CDR1 is SGHVS and CDR2 is FNYEAQ. The CDR3 spans 14 residues. The CDR3 region is CASSLKGEGYEQYF. The part of the CDR3 DNA that was read is TGTGCCAGCAGCTTAAAGGGGGAGGGGTACGAG.

About this clone itself: With the read ending 3 residues before the CDR3 end, the germline J gene is used to fill in that end. This chain links TRBV7-9 with TRBJ1-6, with 7 bases lining up with TRBD1. The CDR3 has 15 residues. Germline assignment: CDR1 SEHNR and CDR2 FQNEAQ (reference sequence). Trimming removed 5 bases from V and 6 bases from J; junction bases left unmatched: 7. This CDR3 is CASSRTGTVNSPLHF. CDR3 DNA (partial): TGTGCCAGCAGCCGAACCGGGACAGTTAATTCACCC. Filled out from reference TRBV7-9 and TRBJ1-6, the complete variable domain reads DTGVSQNPRHKITKRGQNVTFRCDPISEHNRLYWYRQTLGQGPEFLTYFQNEAQLEKSRLLSDRFSAERPKGSFSTLEIQRTEQGDSAMYLCASSRTGTVNSPLHFGNGTRLTVT.

Regarding this clone: The read ends 3 residues before the CDR3 terminus; that terminus is restored from the germline J gene. This sequence joins TRBV5-1 and TRBJ1-6; D unresolved. This CDR3 comprises 15 residues. Looked up from germline, CDR1 is SGHRS and CDR2 is YFSETQ. V lost 0 bases, J lost 10 bases, and 14 bases lay in between. The sequenced CDR3 bases are TGCGCCAGCAGCTTGGACGGAGGAGTGCGGTCACCC. It yields the protein CASSLDGGVRSP. The entire CDR3 reads CASSLDGGVRSPLHF.

Points on this clone: The read halts 3 residues ahead of the CDR3 end, with the missing end drawn from the germline J gene. This sequence joins TRBV7-9 and TRBJ1-2; D not resolved. Germline V gene data show CDR1 as SEHNR and CDR2 as FQNEAQ (reference sequence). The CDR3 spans 15 residues. The CDR3 DNA, read in part, is TGTGCCAGCAGCTCGGCTAGCGGGAGCACAGATACC. It codes for CASSSASGSTDT. The whole CDR3 protein reads CASSSASGSTDTYTF.

As for this clone: The observed sequence ends 3 residues before the CDR3 terminus, with the missing tail filled in from the germline J gene. The chain recombines TRBV7-6 with TRBJ1-2, with TRBD1 identical over 10 bases. Germline CDR1 reads SGHVS; CDR2 reads FNYEAQ. The junction had 5 bases not matched to a gene; V was cut back by 1 base and J by 6 bases. The CDR3 extends over 15 amino acids. CDR3 sequence reads: CASSLGAGTGDGYTF. The CDR3 DNA, read in part, is TGTGCCAGCAGCTTAGGTGCGGGGACAGGGGATGGC.

Concerning this clone itself: The CDR3 is cut off 3 residues early in the read; its end comes from the germline J gene. The chain couples TRBV7-8 to TRBJ1-2, with TRBD1 matching over 12 bases. In germline, CDR1 is SGHVS, CDR2 FQNEAQ. This CDR3 contains 13 residues. CDR3 sequence: CASSWDRGLDYTF. Incomplete CDR3 DNA: TGTGCCAGCAGCTGGGACAGGGGGCTTGAC.

The CDR3 spells CASPSSYDYTF. The CDR3 bases that were read are TGCGCCAGCCCAAGCTCCTACGAC. The gene calls are TRBV23-1 and TRBJ1-2; D is unclear. The read ends 3 residues early relative to the CDR3; the germline J gene fills the gap. TRBV23-1 is sorted into the ORF group, with uncertain function. The CDR3 spans 11 residues.